What follows is one T cell receptor (beta chain) and its context. In Seattle, patients joined the study during active infection and were tracked longitudinally. This sample is part of a study of blood T cell repertoires in COVID-19. The overall study: From the United States, Italy and Spain came samples of acute and convalescent COVID-19.

This CDR3 spans 13 amino acids. Trimming shortened V by 6 bases and J by 2 bases, and 11 bases separated the two germline ends. Germline-derived CDR1 and CDR2 are MNHNY and SVGAGI (reference sequence). Method: immunoSEQ multiplex PCR; TCRdb's copy keeps in-frame clones and lacks some. The table includes 400,000 or so clones, around 89% detected once. The sample taken for sequencing was peripheral blood. This chain links TRBV6-6 with TRBJ2-7; the D gene is possibly TRBD2 (5 bases). The sequence derives from a woman in her thirties or forties with COVID-19, enrolled during active disease. The CDR3: CASSVERPYEQYF. The CDR3 DNA sequence: TGTGCCAGCAGCGTGGAGCGGCCCTACGAGCAGTACTTC.